This T cell receptor beta chain is drawn from a study of blood T cell repertoires in COVID-19. Here immunoSEQ multiplex PCR was the method, and the copy in TCRdb shows in-frame clones only, minus some. This sample carries some 82,000 clones, around 86% of them seen once, and the ten largest clones take approximately 40%. There are 15 residues in the CDR3. V lost 6 bases to trimming and J lost 5 bases, with 19 bases between them. Germline values: CDR1 MNHEY, CDR2 SVGEGT. Sequenced: peripheral blood. The source of this sequence is a man older than 75 with acute or convalescent COVID-19. The chain recombines TRBV6-2 or TRBV6-3 with TRBJ1-2; possible D gene TRBD1, 6 bases. CDR3 coding DNA: TGTGCCAGCAGGCCTTTCCCCGGGACATCTTATGGCTACACCTTC. Protein sequence: CASRPFPGTSYGYTF.